This is a list of T cell receptor beta chains from one sample in a study of cytomegalovirus exposure and HLA in healthy donors. Assay: immunoSEQ multiplex PCR; the TCRdb copy retains only in-frame clones and omits some. The profile shows around 180,000 clones, just under 80% of them singletons. The specimen sequenced was PBMCs. The receptors derive from a young woman in good health and CMV-seropositive. The CDR3 runs from the conserved cysteine through the conserved F or W. The D gene is left open where the match is weak. Some rows have no size entry. The others give once, few or many, or a class for an expanded clone.

>TRBJ2-1|TRBD2|TRBV2|once
TGTGCCAGCGGGGGGGGGTCCTCAACCTCCCAGTCCTACAATGAGCAGTTCTTC
CASGGGSSTSQSYNEQFF
>TRBJ1-2|TRBD1|TRBV6-1|NA
TGTGCCAGCAGTGATTCGGGACAGCTTCTCAGTCGGGGCTACACCTTC
CASSDSGQLLSRGYTF
>TRBJ2-7|TRBD1|TRBV7-9|once
TGTGCCAGCAGCTGGGACAGGATGATCTTC
CASSWDRMIF
>TRBJ1-6|NA|TRBV27|once
TGTGCCAGCAGTTCTAGGACAGACCAGATCCGCTCCTATAATTCACCCCTCCACTTT
CASSSRTDQIRSYNSPLHF
>TRBJ1-1|NA|TRBV18|NA
TGTGCCAGCTCATTTCGTTCGAACACTGAAGCTTTCTTT
CASSFRSNTEAFF
>TRBJ2-3|TRBD2|TRBV11-1|NA
TGTGCCAGCAGCTTAGCCGGGACTAGCCGTAGCACAGATACGCAGTATTTT
CASSLAGTSRSTDTQYF
>TRBJ2-2|NA|TRBV21-1|NA
TGTGCCAGCAGCAAACCAGGCGGGAGAATCAACACCGGGGAGCTGTTTTTT
CASSKPGGRINTGELFF
>TRBJ2-4|NA|TRBV25-1|NA
TGTGCCAGCAGTGCCGGTTACATTCAGTACTTC
CASSAGYIQYF
>TRBJ2-3|NA|TRBV4-2|NA
TGTGCCAGCAGCCGGCTGGGCCAAGTCACAGATACGCAGTATTTT
CASSRLGQVTDTQYF
>TRBJ2-5|NA|TRBV29-1|NA
TGCAGCGTTGAACTACGCCGGGGTGAGACCCAGTACTTC
CSVELRRGETQYF
>TRBJ1-2|NA|TRBV7-7|NA
TGTGCTAGCAGCTTAGGCCCCCGGGGGGACTATGGCTACACCTTC
CASSLGPRGDYGYTF
>TRBJ2-1|TRBD2|TRBV13|NA
TGTGCCAGCCTGGGAAGCGGGGGGTACAATGAGCAGTTCTTC
CASLGSGGYNEQFF
>TRBJ2-1|NA|TRBV29-1|NA
TGCAGCGTTTCGCGGCGAGACTCCTACAATGAGCAGTTCTTC
CSVSRRDSYNEQFF
>TRBJ2-1|NA|TRBV19|NA
TGTGCCAGTAATTCCCAAGGAGTATCCTACAATGAGCAGTTCTTC
CASNSQGVSYNEQFF
>TRBJ2-1|TRBD2|TRBV7-2|NA
TGTGCCAGCAGCTTAGTGCAGCGGGGGGGCGCTGAGCAGTTCTTC
CASSLVQRGGAEQFF
>TRBJ2-2|NA|TRBV18|NA
TGTGCCAGCTCACCATACCCCCTAGACAGCACCGGGGAGCTGTTTTTT
CASSPYPLDSTGELFF
>TRBJ2-3|TRBD2|TRBV29-1|NA
TGCAGCGTTAAAACTAGCGGGAGAGTTAATACGCAGTATTTT
CSVKTSGRVNTQYF
>TRBJ2-7|TRBD1|TRBV11-2|NA
TGTGCCAGCAGCTCGGGACAGGCACCCTACGAGCAGTACTTC
CASSSGQAPYEQYF
>TRBJ2-7|TRBD1|TRBV6-6|NA
TGTGCCAGCAGTTCCCCCGGGACAGGGGTTTACGAGCAGTACTTC
CASSSPGTGVYEQYF
>TRBJ1-2|NA|TRBV6-1|NA
TGTGCCAGCAGTGTTGGACACTCTGGCTACACCTTC
CASSVGHSGYTF
>TRBJ2-2|NA|TRBV12-5|NA
TGTGCTAGTGGTCACATATACCCCGGGGAGCTGTTTTTT
CASGHIYPGELFF
>TRBJ1-4|TRBD1|TRBV7-2|NA
TGTGCCAGCAGCTTATTGGGGGGCGGACAGGCGTCAACTAATGAAAAACTGTTTTTT
CASSLLGGGQASTNEKLFF
>TRBJ1-2|TRBD1|TRBV27|NA
TGTGCCAGCCGGTTACAGGGGGTGGGCGGCTACACCTTC
CASRLQGVGGYTF
>TRBJ2-7|TRBD2|TRBV4-2|NA
TGTGCCAGCAGCCGCCGGAAGGGACTAGCGGGGGTCTCCTACGAGCAGTACTTC
CASSRRKGLAGVSYEQYF
>TRBJ2-2|NA|TRBV9|NA
TGTGCCAGCAGCGCGGGACTGGGGGAGCTGTTTTTT
CASSAGLGELFF
>TRBJ2-5|NA|TRBV6-1|NA
TGTGCCAGCAGGTGGGGAGGAGGGGAGACCCAGTACTTC
CASRWGGGETQYF
>TRBJ1-3|TRBD1|TRBV5-4|NA
TGTGCCAGCAGCGTCGCCCTCAGGGGGGACACCATATATTTT
CASSVALRGDTIYF
>TRBJ2-7|NA|TRBV4-3|NA
TGCGCCAGCAGCCAAGAGGTGACAGGGCGGTTTTTGGGGGGTTACGAGCAGTACTTC
CASSQEVTGRFLGGYEQYF
>TRBJ1-5|NA|TRBV7-9|NA
TGTGCCAGCACAACGGACAGATACCTCAATCAGCCCCAGCATTTT
CASTTDRYLNQPQHF
>TRBJ1-1|TRBD1|TRBV19|once
TGTGCCAGTAGTCATAGGGGACAGCCACTTGAAGCTTTCTTT
CASSHRGQPLEAFF
>TRBJ2-7|NA|TRBV9|NA
TGTGCCAGCAGCGTAGGAGGGAATCTCTACGAGCAGTACTTC
CASSVGGNLYEQYF
>TRBJ1-4|NA|TRBV6-5|NA
TGTGCCAGCACTGGAAGGGGAGGGGTTCGCGAAAAACTGTTTTTT
CASTGRGGVREKLFF
>TRBJ1-1|NA|TRBV7-3|NA
TGTGCCAGCAGCTCAATAGTGGTAGTCATGAACACTGAAGCTTTCTTT
CASSSIVVVMNTEAFF
>TRBJ1-5|NA|TRBV18|NA
TGTGCCAGCTCACAAACACGACAGAACAATCAGCCCCAGCATTTT
CASSQTRQNNQPQHF
>TRBJ2-7|NA|TRBV4-1|NA
TGCGCCAGCAGCCAAGATGGAGGGGAGGTATACGAGCAGTACTTC
CASSQDGGEVYEQYF
>TRBJ2-7|TRBD1|TRBV19|few
TGTGCCAGTAGTATCCAGGGGGCTCTCTACGAGCAGTACTTC
CASSIQGALYEQYF
>TRBJ1-6|TRBD1|TRBV18|NA
TGTGCCAGCTCACCCCGAGGGACAGGTTATAATTCACCCCTCCACTTT
CASSPRGTGYNSPLHF
>TRBJ1-2|TRBD1|TRBV5-4|NA
TGTGCCAGCAGGCCCGACAGGGGGAACTATGGCTACACCTTC
CASRPDRGNYGYTF
>TRBJ2-7|TRBD2|TRBV27|NA
TGTGCCAGCAGGGGACTAGCGGGACCTTACGAGCAGTACTTC
CASRGLAGPYEQYF
>TRBJ2-7|TRBD1|TRBV29-1|NA
TGCAGCGGTACAGGGGTTAGCGACGAGCAGTACTTC
CSGTGVSDEQYF
>TRBJ1-5|TRBD1|TRBV5-1|NA
TGCGCCCCGAGGGACAGGGGGTTCTTGGGAAGCAATCAGCCCCAGCATTTT
CAPRDRGFLGSNQPQHF
>TRBJ1-1|NA|TRBV7-9|NA
TGTGCCAGCGGGGCAGGGCTCGAAGCTTTCTTT
CASGAGLEAFF
>TRBJ2-5|TRBD1|TRBV5-4|NA
TGTGCCAGCAGCTTGGCCCCGACAGGGCACCAAGAGACCCAGTACTTC
CASSLAPTGHQETQYF
>TRBJ2-7|TRBD1|TRBV20-1|NA
TGCAGTGCTTCAGGGGGCTACGAGCAGTACTTC
CSASGGYEQYF
>TRBJ1-1|TRBD1|TRBV7-6|NA
TGTGCCAGCAGCTTTGGACAGGGGGCGGTTGAAGCTTTCTTT
CASSFGQGAVEAFF
>TRBJ1-2|TRBD1|TRBV4-1|once
TGCGCCAGCAGCCTTGGACAGGGAGGGGGCTACACCTTC
CASSLGQGGGYTF
>TRBJ2-5|NA|TRBV21-1|NA
TGTGCCCGGGAGGGGGGGGAGTTGTGGGAGACCCAGTACTTC
CAREGGELWETQYF
>TRBJ2-3|NA|TRBV5-1|NA
TGCGCCAGCAGCTTGAGGGGTGTGAGCACAGATACGCAGTATTTT
CASSLRGVSTDTQYF
>TRBJ1-6|NA|TRBV5-8|NA
TGTGCCAGCAGCTTGGCGGTCAGGGATATTGATTCACCCCTCCACTTT
CASSLAVRDIDSPLHF
>TRBJ1-5|NA|TRBV4-3|NA
TGCGCCAGCAGCCCCGACTCTGCAATCAGCCCCCAGCATTTT
CASSPDSAISPQHF
>TRBJ1-2|NA|TRBV27|NA
TGTGCCAGCAAAACAGGGTTCTATGGCTACACCTTC
CASKTGFYGYTF